This TCR beta chain was sequenced for a study of T cells in Graves' hyperthyroidism and ophthalmopathy. Study-wide findings and caveats: Ophthalmopathy, which appeared later, was predicted by the model a median roughly 6.6 months before onset.

Duration under 3 months, a NOSPECS grade of at least 4, and a Clinical Activity Score of at least 3 characterized the ophthalmopathy patients. Patients showing uncontrolled infection, other autoimmune disease, pregnancy or lactation were ineligible. CDR3 length equals 15 residues. Germline V gives CDR1 SGHRS, CDR2 YFSETQ. The ends lost 4 bases at V and 0 bases at J; junction bases unmatched: 6. Amplified TCR beta CDR3 regions came from RNA transcripts. The study used the HTBI primer set for a first-round RT-PCR of the TCR CDR3. MiXCR, run by TCRdb on the multiplex PCR reads, gives a single entry per CDR3 protein. Among 310,000 or so distinct CDR3 sequences listed, over 15% were seen once. In regard to this clonotype: What it recognizes is unknown.

Sequenced material: blood. The chain combines TRBV5-1 with TRBJ2-7; 8 bases map to TRBD2. The source of this sequence is a woman aged 55-69 years with Graves' ophthalmopathy. As DNA, the CDR3 is TGCGCCAGCAGCCAACCGAGCGGGAGCTCCTACGAGCAGTACTTC. Residues: CASSQPSGSSYEQYF.